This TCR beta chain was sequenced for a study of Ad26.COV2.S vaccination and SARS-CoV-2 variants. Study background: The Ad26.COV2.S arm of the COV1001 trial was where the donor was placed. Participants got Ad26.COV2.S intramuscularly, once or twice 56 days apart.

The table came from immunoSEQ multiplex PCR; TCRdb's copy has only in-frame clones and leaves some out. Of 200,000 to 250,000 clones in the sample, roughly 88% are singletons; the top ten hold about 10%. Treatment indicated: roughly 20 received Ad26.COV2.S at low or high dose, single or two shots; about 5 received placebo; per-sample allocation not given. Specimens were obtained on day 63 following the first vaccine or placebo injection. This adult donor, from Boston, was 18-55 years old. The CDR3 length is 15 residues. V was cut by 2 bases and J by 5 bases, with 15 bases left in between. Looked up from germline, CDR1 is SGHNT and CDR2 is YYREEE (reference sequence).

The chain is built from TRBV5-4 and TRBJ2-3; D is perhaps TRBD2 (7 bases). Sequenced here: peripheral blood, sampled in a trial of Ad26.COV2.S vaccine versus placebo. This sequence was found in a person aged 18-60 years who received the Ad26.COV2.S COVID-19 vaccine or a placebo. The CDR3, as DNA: TGTGCCAGCAGCTTCACGGGGGGCGCGGGAGATACGCAGTATTTT. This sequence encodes CASSFTGGAGDTQYF.